This TCR beta chain was found in a study of CD4 T cell repertoires in COVID-19. The study's findings and limits: Some SARS-CoV-2 clonotypes, between 7 and 25%, recurred in SARS-CoV and/or HKU1 cultures. Several top expanded SARS-CoV-2-reactive clonotypes were shared by two or three memory subsets.

Profiling relied on immunoSEQ multiplex PCR, and the TCRdb table lists in-frame clones only, not all of them. The sample holds fewer than 25,000 clones, roughly 93% seen once. This clone was seen more than once but under ten times. What it binds is not known. These memory T cells were uncultured and sequenced directly after ex vivo isolation. After removal of 5 bases from V and 5 bases from J, the junction contained 1 base not matched to a gene. The CDR3 contains 11 residues. CDR1 is SQVTM and CDR2 is ANQGSEA in the germline V gene. Material: circulating follicular helper CD4+ T cells (cTfh) from blood, obtained before the COVID-19 pandemic. The TCR was taken from a human donor who had COVID-19. This chain joins TRBV29-1 and TRBJ2-3; 7 bases match TRBD2. The CDR3 reads CSVQRGDTQYF. The CDR3 region has the DNA TGCAGCGTTCAGCGGGGAGATACGCAGTATTTT.